Listed here are 26 T cell receptor beta chains from one sample, sequenced in a study of CD8+CD57+ T cells in acquired aplastic anemia. Profiles of TCR beta VDJ and CDR3 were generated from a genomic DNA template. TCRdb recomputed calls from the reads with MiXCR, one row per CDR3 protein. The table shows 100,000 to 150,000 distinct CDR3 sequences, with 48% occurring only once. Sequencing was done on a sample of sorted CD4+, CD8+, or CD8+CD57+ T cells (not recorded which) from PBMCs. These receptors were obtained from a human donor in good health, serving as a control.

For this clonotype: A much larger clone lies one base from this, so it may be a read error. This chain uses TRBV5-1 with TRBJ2-7; perhaps TRBD1 as D (6 bases). Germline CDR1 reads SGHRS; CDR2 reads YFSETQ. The CDR3 has 14 residues. DNA of the CDR3: TGCGCCAGCAGCCAATCAGGGGCCTCCTACGAGCGGTACTTC. This sequence encodes CASSQSGASYERYF.

This chain connects TRBV24-1 to TRBJ2-3; TRBD1 aligns across 7 bases. This CDR3 has 17 residues. J lost 5 bases, V lost 4 bases, and 14 bases had no gene match. Germline V CDR1 and CDR2: KGHDR, SFDVKD. The CDR3 sequence: CATSDPSGTAKVDTQYF. Here the CDR3 DNA reads TGTGCCACCAGTGACCCATCCGGGACAGCGAAGGTAGATACGCAGTATTTT.

This clonotype was detected many times. The rearrangement joins TRBV10-2 to TRBJ2-3, with TRBD2 matching over 10 bases. CDR1 is WSHSY and CDR2 is SAAADI in the germline V gene. The CDR3 is 16 amino acids. Trimming at V came to 4 bases and at J to 2 bases, leaving 6 bases not matched to a gene. The CDR3 DNA reads TGCGCCAGCAGTGGCATAGCGGGGGGAACCACAGATACGCAGTATTTT. It codes for CASSGIAGGTTDTQYF.

This clonotype has at least ten counts. Possible read error: a much larger clone is one base away. The rearrangement uses TRBV11-2 and TRBJ2-3; D possibly corresponds to TRBD2 (6 bases). Germline-derived CDR1 and CDR2 are SGHAT and FQNNGV. The CDR3 sequence is 15 residues long. V was clipped by 7 bases and J by 5 bases, with 19 bases between them. The CDR3 loop is CASTAMAGTGDTQYF. The CDR3 bases are TGTGCCAGCACCGCGATGGCGGGGACCGGAGATACGCAGTATTTT.

Of note for this clonotype: A read error may be the cause here, since a much bigger clone is one base away. The V gene is TRBV19, the J gene TRBJ1-3; no firm D call. This CDR3 contains 14 residues. The ends were cut back, 2 bases at V and 3 bases at J, with 8 bases in the middle. Germline CDR1 is LNHDA and CDR2 is SQIVND (reference sequence). This chain's CDR3 is CASSIRPYGNTIYF. The CDR3 region has the DNA TGTGCCAGTAGTATAAGGCCTTATGGAAACACCATATATTTT.

The chain links TRBV2 to TRBJ2-1; TRBD2 aligns across 8 bases. Germline CDR1 reads SNHLY; CDR2 reads FYNNEI. The ends lost 5 bases at V and 7 bases at J; junction bases unmatched: 7. The CDR3 is 14 residues long. The CDR3 loop is CASSLWRGANEQFF. CDR3 sequence (DNA): TGTGCCAGCAGTCTCTGGCGGGGGGCTAATGAGCAGTTCTTC.

This clonotype was recorded many times. V is TRBV27 and J is TRBJ1-6; D may be TRBD1 (5 bases). The germline V gene encodes CDR1 MNHEY and CDR2 SMNVEV (reference sequence). Trimming took off 3 bases at V and 10 bases at J, with 13 bases between the two ends. This CDR3 spans 14 amino acids. The CDR3 region has the DNA TGTGCCAGCAGTTTGTGGGGACCAGGCTCACCCCTCCACTTT. The encoded protein is CASSLWGPGSPLHF.

The genes are TRBV7-3 and TRBJ2-7, with no clear D. CDR3 size: 12 residues. Germline V gives CDR1 SGHTA, CDR2 FQGTGA. V was trimmed by 1 base and J by 3 bases, leaving 4 bases between them. The chain's CDR3 is CASSLMDYEQYF. The CDR3 DNA is TGTGCCAGCAGCTTAATGGACTACGAGCAGTACTTC.

This clonotype was observed a handful of times. The gene calls are TRBV7-9 and TRBJ1-6, with unresolved D. Germline V lookup: CDR1 SEHNR, CDR2 FQNEAQ (reference sequence). This CDR3 region has 13 residues. The ends were cut back, 5 bases at V and 9 bases at J, with 11 bases in the middle. CDR3 coding DNA: TGTGCCAGCAGCCAAGTCTCCGGTTCACCCCTCCACTTT. Translating it yields CASSQVSGSPLHF.

The J gene is TRBJ1-4, the V gene TRBV4-3; 9 bases are a match to TRBD1. The V segment lost 2 bases and the J segment 5 bases; nucleotides outside the gene matches: 3. The germline V gene encodes CDR1 LGHNA and CDR2 YSLEER. The CDR3 extends over 15 amino acids. CDR3 DNA: TGCGCCAGCAGCCAACAAGGACAGGGGAATGAAAAACTGTTTTTT. Its protein product is CASSQQGQGNEKLFF.

This clonotype has at least ten counts. V gene TRBV28 combines with J gene TRBJ2-7, with D perhaps TRBD1 (6 bases). This CDR3 has 13 residues. Per germline, CDR1 MDHEN and CDR2 SYDVKM. The ends were cut back, 4 bases at V and 7 bases at J, with 14 bases in the middle. CDR3 nucleotides: TGTGCCAGCAGTTCAAGAGACAGGCGGGAGCAGTACTTC. The encoded protein is CASSSRDRREQYF.

Note on this clonotype: This CDR3 is missing its conserved last phenylalanine or tryptophan, likely due to a read error. The chain recombines TRBV5-1 with TRBJ1-2; 9 bases match TRBD1. Per the germline V gene, CDR1 is SGHRS and CDR2 is YFSETQ. Trimming removed 4 bases from V and 8 bases from J; junction bases left unmatched: 9. This CDR3 has 14 amino acids. The CDR3 loop is CASSLQGAGSGYTL. The CDR3 nucleotides are TGCGCCAGCAGCCTACAGGGGGCAGGGAGCGGCTACACCCTC.

This clonotype was recorded at least ten times. The V and J genes are TRBV29-1 and TRBJ1-5, with D perhaps matching TRBD1 (5 bases). Germline CDR1 is SQVTM and CDR2 is ANQGSEA. The V end was cut by 4 bases, the J end by 1 base, with 5 bases between. The length of the CDR3 is 12 residues. CDR3 region: CSVGDSNQPQHF. The CDR3 nucleotides read TGCAGCGTTGGGGACAGCAATCAGCCCCAGCATTTT.

J is TRBJ2-7 and V is TRBV5-4; possible D gene TRBD2, 6 bases. This CDR3 region has 15 residues. Per the germline V gene, CDR1 is SGHNT and CDR2 is YYREEE (reference sequence). In DNA form, the CDR3 reads TGTGCTAGATCTAGCCTAGGGACTGGCAGCTACGAGCAGTACTTC. Translated: CARSSLGTGSYEQYF. Using reference TRBV5-4 and TRBJ2-7 for the parts outside the CDR3, the full variable domain is ETGVTQSPTHLIKTRGQQVTLRCSSQSGHNTVSWYQQALGQGPQFIFQYYREEENGRGNFPPRFSGLQFPNYSSELNVNALELDDSALYLCARSSLGTGSYEQYFGPGTRLTVT.

As concerns this clonotype: Sequence at one end of the junction differs from germline and may be a read error. The rearrangement links TRBV10-3 to TRBJ1-1; D might be TRBD1 (5 bases). CDR3 length equals 13 residues. The germline V gene has CDR1 ENHRY and CDR2 SYGVKD. CDR3 nucleotide sequence: TGTGCCCTCAGTGGGACGGCATACACTGAAGCTTTCTTT. It codes for CALSGTAYTEAFF.

In this sample, this clonotype turned up once. No conserved phenylalanine or tryptophan is present at the end of the CDR3, so a read error is the likely explanation. The chain recombines TRBV3-1 with TRBJ2-3, with D tentatively TRBD1 (6 bases). This CDR3 region has 16 residues. Germline V gene lookup returns CDR1 LGHDT and CDR2 YNNKEL (reference sequence). The V end lost 4 bases, the J end lost 6 bases, and 20 bases lay between the germline ends. The CDR3: CASSLQLRGWGDTQYY. The DNA of the CDR3 is TGTGCCAGCAGCCTGCAACTGAGGGGGTGGGGGGATACGCAGTATTAT.

This clonotype was picked up many times. V gene TRBV7-2 combines with J gene TRBJ2-1; D ambiguous. V was cut by 8 bases and J by 0 bases, with 8 bases left in between. CDR1 SGHTA and CDR2 FQGNSA come from the germline V gene. CDR3 length: 13 amino acids. The CDR3 coding sequence is TGTGCCAGCCTAAAGGGCTCCTACAATGAGCAGTTCTTC. This translates into CASLKGSYNEQFF.

The chain links TRBV19 to TRBJ1-5; D is unresolved. Germline lookup yields CDR1 LNHDA and CDR2 SQIVND (reference sequence). The CDR3 sequence is 13 residues long. Trimming took off 0 bases at V and 5 bases at J, with 5 bases between the two ends. CDR3 region: CASSIDTDQPQHF. The CDR3 bases are TGTGCCAGTAGTATAGATACCGATCAGCCCCAGCATTTT.

A few counts support this clonotype. This chain connects TRBV7-2 to TRBJ1-1; D is unclear. Trimming shortened V by 3 bases and J by 4 bases, and 9 bases separated the two germline ends. The germline gives CDR1 SGHTA, CDR2 FQGNSA. The CDR3 extends over 13 amino acids. CDR3 region: CASSFRRSTEAFF. In DNA, the CDR3 is TGTGCCAGCAGCTTCCGACGATCCACTGAAGCTTTCTTT. Filled out from reference TRBV7-2 and TRBJ1-1, the complete variable domain reads GAGVSQSPSNKVTEKGKDVELRCDPISGHTALYWYRQSLGQGLEFLIYFQGNSAPDKSGLPSDRFSAERTGGSVSTLTIQRTQQEDSAVYLCASSFRRSTEAFFGQGTRLTVV.

This sequence joins TRBV29-1 and TRBJ2-1, with 7 bases fitting TRBD2. CDR3 length equals 10 residues. CDR1 is SQVTM, CDR2 ANQGSEA, per germline. The CDR3 DNA is TGCAGTGGCGGGGGTGTAGAGCAGTTCTTC. Encoded protein: CSGGGVEQFF.

In nucleotides, the CDR3 is TGCAGTGCCGAAGGTGGGCAGGGGTCCTACAATGAGCAGTTCTTC. It codes for CSAEGGQGSYNEQFF. This sequence joins TRBV20-1 and TRBJ2-1, with D maybe TRBD1 (6 bases). Germline V CDR1 and CDR2: DFQATT, SNEGSKA (reference sequence). Trimming pared 6 bases from V and 1 base from J, leaving 16 bases between. This CDR3 is built from 15 residues.

The rearrangement links TRBV25-1 to TRBJ1-4; D is uncertain. Trimming cost V 2 bases and J 8 bases, with 15 bases left between them. The germline V gene has CDR1 MGHDK and CDR2 SYGVNS. The CDR3 contains 15 residues. CDR3 region: CASSEDRGGREKLFF. CDR3 coding DNA: TGTGCCAGCAGTGAAGACCGGGGTGGGAGGGAAAAACTGTTTTTT.

The table lists this clonotype with many counts. The rearrangement joins TRBV4-3 to TRBJ1-1; 7 bases align to TRBD1. Trimming took 5 bases from V and 5 from J; bases not matched to a gene: 8. This CDR3 region has 14 residues. The germline CDR1 and CDR2 sequences are LGHNA and YSLEER. The CDR3 DNA sequence: TGCGCCAGCAGCTTTTACAGGGGAGATACTGAAGCTTTCTTT. Translation: CASSFYRGDTEAFF.

Of note for this clonotype: This is likely a read error, given that the CDR3 carries no conserved phenylalanine or tryptophan at its end. The chain employs TRBV5-1 and TRBJ2-7; a weak D match, TRBD1 (5 bases). The CDR3 spans 14 residues. Germline V CDR1 and CDR2: SGHRS, YFSETQ. The germline V and J ends were trimmed by 1 base and 2 bases, with 10 bases remaining between them. In DNA, the CDR3 is TGCGCCAGCAGCTTGCAGGGTGCGCCCTACGAGCAGTACCTC. This codes for CASSLQGAPYEQYL.

Ten or more counts support this clonotype. The chain employs TRBV12-3 or TRBV12-4 and TRBJ1-2; no definite D call. This CDR3 has 15 residues. The ends were cut back, 1 base at V and 5 bases at J, with 14 bases in the middle. Here the CDR3 reads CASSLGSAGEYGYTF. CDR3 coding DNA: TGTGCCAGCAGTTTAGGTTCGGCGGGCGAATATGGCTACACCTTC.

There are many counts of this clonotype. The V call is TRBV11-1, the J call TRBJ1-2; weak D call: TRBD1 (5 bases). The CDR3 has 13 residues. CDR1 is SGHAT and CDR2 is FQDESV in the germline V gene (reference sequence). V dropped 4 bases and J dropped 3 bases, with 9 bases sitting between them. CDR3 in amino acids: CASSSDKDYGYTF. The CDR3 region has the DNA TGTGCCAGCAGCTCGGACAAAGACTATGGCTACACCTTC.